This is a list of T cell receptor beta chains from one sample in a study of cytomegalovirus exposure and HLA in healthy donors. The data were produced by immunoSEQ multiplex PCR, yet TCRdb's version contains in-frame clones alone and is incomplete. The table has some 130,000 clones, 75% to 90% seen once. Sequenced: PBMCs. These receptor sequences come from a woman in her forties or fifties in good health and CMV-seropositive. Both conserved end residues are part of each CDR3. D genes are given only for firm matches. A row's size may be missing; if present it is once, few, many or a size class.

j_call | d_call | clone_size | v_call | cdr3_aa | cdr3_nt
TRBJ1-2 | - | - | TRBV14 | CASSQRRGGYGYTF | TGTGCCAGCAGCCAACGTAGAGGGGGCTATGGCTACACCTTC
TRBJ1-4 | TRBD1 | - | TRBV30 | CACRTGGGYATNEKLFF | TGTGCCTGCCGAACAGGGGGGGGCTATGCAACTAATGAAAAACTGTTTTTT
TRBJ1-5 | TRBD1 | - | TRBV19 | CASSIRDRGQPQHF | TGTGCCAGTAGTATCCGGGACAGGGGGCAGCCCCAGCATTTT
TRBJ2-1 | - | - | TRBV30 | CAWSALAAPGDEQFF | TGTGCCTGGAGTGCCCTGGCGGCCCCAGGGGATGAGCAGTTCTTC
TRBJ1-1 | - | - | TRBV6-5 | CASRWTASGTEAFF | TGTGCCAGCAGGTGGACAGCCTCGGGGACTGAAGCTTTCTTT
TRBJ2-1 | TRBD1 | - | TRBV2 | CASGPGQGGNEQFF | TGTGCCAGCGGTCCGGGACAGGGGGGGAATGAGCAGTTCTTC
TRBJ2-4 | TRBD2 | - | TRBV28 | CASSLFLRGEGAKNIQYF | TGTGCCAGCAGTTTATTCTTACGTGGGGAGGGGGCCAAAAACATTCAGTACTTC
TRBJ1-1 | - | - | TRBV6-5 | CASSLGTLNTEAFF | TGTGCCAGCAGTTTAGGGACACTTAACACTGAAGCTTTCTTT
TRBJ2-1 | TRBD2 | - | TRBV5-1 | CASSPGLAAYNEQFF | TGCGCCAGCAGTCCTGGACTAGCAGCTTACAATGAGCAGTTCTTC
TRBJ1-1 | - | - | TRBV19 | CASSHYRERTEAFF | TGTGCCAGTAGTCACTACAGGGAGCGGACTGAAGCTTTCTTT
TRBJ2-7 | - | - | TRBV6-5 | CASRALATHEQYF | TGTGCCAGCAGGGCTCTAGCGACCCACGAGCAGTACTTC
TRBJ2-1 | TRBD2 | - | TRBV2 | CASSELAGEEQFF | TGTGCCAGCAGTGAACTAGCGGGAGAAGAGCAGTTCTTC
TRBJ2-7 | TRBD1 | - | TRBV2 | CASSETTGAVGEQYF | TGTGCCAGCAGTGAAACGACAGGGGCTGTTGGAGAGCAGTACTTC
TRBJ2-1 | - | few | TRBV2 | CASLRTQEQFF | TGTGCCAGCCTTAGGACTCAAGAGCAGTTCTTC
TRBJ2-1 | TRBD2 | - | TRBV11-2 | CASSQAGLAYEQFF | TGTGCCAGCAGCCAGGCGGGACTAGCATATGAGCAGTTCTTC
TRBJ1-6 | - | few | TRBV6-5 | CASSYENSPLHF | TGTGCCAGCAGTTACGAGAATTCACCCCTCCACTTT